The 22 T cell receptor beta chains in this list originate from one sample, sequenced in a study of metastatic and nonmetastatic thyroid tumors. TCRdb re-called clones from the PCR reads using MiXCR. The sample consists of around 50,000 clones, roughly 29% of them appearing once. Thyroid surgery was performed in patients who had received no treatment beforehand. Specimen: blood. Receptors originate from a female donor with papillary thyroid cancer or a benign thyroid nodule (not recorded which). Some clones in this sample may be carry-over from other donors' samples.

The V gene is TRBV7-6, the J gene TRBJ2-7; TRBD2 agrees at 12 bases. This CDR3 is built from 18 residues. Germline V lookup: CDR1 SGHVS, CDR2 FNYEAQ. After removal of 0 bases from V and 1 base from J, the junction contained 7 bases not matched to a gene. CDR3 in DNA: TGTGCCAGCAGCTTAGCTTCTAGCGGGAGGGCCATATCCTACGAGCAGTACTTC. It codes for CASSLASSGRAISYEQYF.

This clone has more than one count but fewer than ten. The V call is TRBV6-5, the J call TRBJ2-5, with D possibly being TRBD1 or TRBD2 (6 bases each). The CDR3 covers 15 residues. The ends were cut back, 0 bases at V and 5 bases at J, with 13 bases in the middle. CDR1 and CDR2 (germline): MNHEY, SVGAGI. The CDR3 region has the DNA TGTGCCAGCAGTTACTCGTCTTCGGGGGCGGAGACCCAGTACTTC. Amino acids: CASSYSSSGAETQYF.

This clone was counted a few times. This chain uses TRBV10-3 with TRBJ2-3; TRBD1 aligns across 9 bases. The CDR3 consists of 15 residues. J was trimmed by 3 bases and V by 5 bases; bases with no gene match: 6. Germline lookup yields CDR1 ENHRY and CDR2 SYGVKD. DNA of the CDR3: TGTGCCATCAGTCCTCACAGGGGGCAAACAGATACGCAGTATTTT. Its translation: CAISPHRGQTDTQYF.

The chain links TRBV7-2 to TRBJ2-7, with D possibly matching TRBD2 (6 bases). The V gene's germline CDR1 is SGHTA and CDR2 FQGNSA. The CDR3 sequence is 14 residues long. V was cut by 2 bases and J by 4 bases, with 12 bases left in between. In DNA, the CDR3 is TGTGCCAGCAGCTTACGGAGCGGGCCTTACGAGCAGTACTTC. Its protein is CASSLRSGPYEQYF. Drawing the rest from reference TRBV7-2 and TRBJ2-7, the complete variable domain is GAGVSQSPSNKVTEKGKDVELRCDPISGHTALYWYRQSLGQGLEFLIYFQGNSAPDKSGLPSDRFSAERTGGSVSTLTIQRTQQEDSAVYLCASSLRSGPYEQYFGPGTRLTVT.

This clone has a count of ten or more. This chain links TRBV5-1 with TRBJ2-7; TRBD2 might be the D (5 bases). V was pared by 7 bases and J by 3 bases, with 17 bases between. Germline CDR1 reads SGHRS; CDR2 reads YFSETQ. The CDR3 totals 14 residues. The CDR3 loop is CASVIGPGNYEQYF. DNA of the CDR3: TGCGCCAGCGTAATAGGTCCGGGAAACTACGAGCAGTACTTC.

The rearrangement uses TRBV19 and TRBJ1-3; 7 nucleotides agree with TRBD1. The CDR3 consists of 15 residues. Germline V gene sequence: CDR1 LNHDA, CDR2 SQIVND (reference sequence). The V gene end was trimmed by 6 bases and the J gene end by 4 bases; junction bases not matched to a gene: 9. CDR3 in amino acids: CASSRSTGSGNTIYF. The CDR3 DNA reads TGTGCCAGTAGCCGCTCGACAGGGTCCGGAAACACCATATATTTT.

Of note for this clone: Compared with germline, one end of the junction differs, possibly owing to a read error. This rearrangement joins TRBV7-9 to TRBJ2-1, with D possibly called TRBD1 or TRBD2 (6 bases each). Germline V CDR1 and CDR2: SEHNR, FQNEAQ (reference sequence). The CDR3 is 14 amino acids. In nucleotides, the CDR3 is TGTTCCAGCAGCTTACAGGGACTGGGGGATGAGCAGTTCTTC. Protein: CSSSLQGLGDEQFF.

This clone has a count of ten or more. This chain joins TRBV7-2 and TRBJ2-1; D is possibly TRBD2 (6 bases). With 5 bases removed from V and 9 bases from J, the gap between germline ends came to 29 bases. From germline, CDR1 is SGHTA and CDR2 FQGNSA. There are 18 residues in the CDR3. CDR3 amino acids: CASSGTNPAGLADTEQFF. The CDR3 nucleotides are TGTGCCAGCAGCGGAACTAACCCCGCGGGGTTAGCAGACACTGAGCAGTTCTTC.

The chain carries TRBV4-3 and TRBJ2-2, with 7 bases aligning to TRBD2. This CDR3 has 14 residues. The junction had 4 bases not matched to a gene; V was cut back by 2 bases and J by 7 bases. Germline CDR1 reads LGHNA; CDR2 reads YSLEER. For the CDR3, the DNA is TGCGCCAGCAGCCAAACGGGGGGTGTCGGGGAGCTGTTTTTT. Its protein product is CASSQTGGVGELFF.

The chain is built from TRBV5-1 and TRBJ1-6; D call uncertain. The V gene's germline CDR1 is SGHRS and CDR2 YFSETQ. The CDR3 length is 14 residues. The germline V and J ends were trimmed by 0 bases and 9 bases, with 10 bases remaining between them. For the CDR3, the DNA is TGCGCCAGCAGCTTGGGAGGTGAGGGTTCACCCCTCCACTTT. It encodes CASSLGGEGSPLHF.

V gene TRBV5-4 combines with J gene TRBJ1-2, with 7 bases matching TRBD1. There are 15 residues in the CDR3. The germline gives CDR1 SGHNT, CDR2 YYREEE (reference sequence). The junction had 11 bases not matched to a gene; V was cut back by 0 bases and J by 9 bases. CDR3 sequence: CASSLVEGGAESYTF. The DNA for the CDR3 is TGTGCCAGCAGCTTGGTCGAAGGGGGCGCCGAAAGCTACACCTTC.

In DNA, the CDR3 is TGTGCCAGCAGCCTTTCCGGGACTAGCAGCCTCAATGAGCAGTTCTTC. Its translation: CASSLSGTSSLNEQFF. This chain links TRBV3-1 with TRBJ2-1, with TRBD2 matching 9 bases. Germline V gene sequence: CDR1 LGHDT, CDR2 YNNKEL (reference sequence). The V gene end was trimmed by 4 bases and the J gene end by 6 bases; junction bases not matched to a gene: 10. CDR3 length: 16 amino acids.

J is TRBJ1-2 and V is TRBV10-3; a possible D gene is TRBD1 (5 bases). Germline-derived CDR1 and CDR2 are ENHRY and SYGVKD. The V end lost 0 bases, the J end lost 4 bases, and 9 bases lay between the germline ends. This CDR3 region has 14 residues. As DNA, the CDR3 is TGTGCCATCAGTGAGTCGGGGCCTGGCTATGGCTACACCTTC. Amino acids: CAISESGPGYGYTF.

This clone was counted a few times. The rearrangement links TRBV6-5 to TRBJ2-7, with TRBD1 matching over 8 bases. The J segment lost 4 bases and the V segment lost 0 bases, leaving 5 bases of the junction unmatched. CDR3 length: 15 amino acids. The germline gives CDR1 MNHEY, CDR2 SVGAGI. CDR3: CASSYSPRGQYEQYF. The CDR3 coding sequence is TGTGCCAGCAGTTACTCCCCCAGGGGGCAGTACGAGCAGTACTTC.

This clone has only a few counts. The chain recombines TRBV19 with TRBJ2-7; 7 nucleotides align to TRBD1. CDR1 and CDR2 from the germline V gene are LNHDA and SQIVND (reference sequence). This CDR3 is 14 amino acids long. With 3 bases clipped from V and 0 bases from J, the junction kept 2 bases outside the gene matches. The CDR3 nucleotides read TGTGCCAGTAGTATCAGGGGGACCTCCTACGAGCAGTACTTC. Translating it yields CASSIRGTSYEQYF.

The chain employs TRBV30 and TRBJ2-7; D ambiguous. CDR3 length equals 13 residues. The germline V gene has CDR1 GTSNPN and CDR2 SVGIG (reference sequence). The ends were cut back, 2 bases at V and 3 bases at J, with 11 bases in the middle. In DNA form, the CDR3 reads TGTGCCTGGAGTTGGGTGGGCAACTACGAGCAGTACTTC. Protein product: CAWSWVGNYEQYF.

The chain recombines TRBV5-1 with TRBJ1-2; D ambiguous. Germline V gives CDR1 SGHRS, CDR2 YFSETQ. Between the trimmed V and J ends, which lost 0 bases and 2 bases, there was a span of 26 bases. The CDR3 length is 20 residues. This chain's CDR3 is CASSLAVGATLKKGNYGYTF. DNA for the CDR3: TGCGCCAGCAGCTTGGCCGTGGGCGCCACCCTAAAAAAGGGAAACTATGGCTACACCTTC.

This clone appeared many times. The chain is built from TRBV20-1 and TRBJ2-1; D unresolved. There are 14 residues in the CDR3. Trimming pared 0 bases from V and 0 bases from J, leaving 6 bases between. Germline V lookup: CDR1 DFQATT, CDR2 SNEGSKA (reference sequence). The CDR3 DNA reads TGCAGTGCTAGAGATCTTCGCTCCTACAATGAGCAGTTCTTC. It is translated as CSARDLRSYNEQFF.

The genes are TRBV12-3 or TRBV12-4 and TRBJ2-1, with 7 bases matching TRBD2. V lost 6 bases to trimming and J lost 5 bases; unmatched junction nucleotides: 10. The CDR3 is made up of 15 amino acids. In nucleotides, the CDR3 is TGTGCCAGCAGACCCGCTCGGGGAGGGGACAATGAGCAGTTCTTC. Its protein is CASRPARGGDNEQFF.

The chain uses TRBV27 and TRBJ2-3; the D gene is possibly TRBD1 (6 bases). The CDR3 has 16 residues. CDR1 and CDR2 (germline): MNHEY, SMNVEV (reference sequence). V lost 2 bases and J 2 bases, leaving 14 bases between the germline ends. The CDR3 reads CASSLTGQTFTDTQYF. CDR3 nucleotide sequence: TGTGCCAGCAGTTTAACTGGACAGACTTTCACAGATACGCAGTATTTT.

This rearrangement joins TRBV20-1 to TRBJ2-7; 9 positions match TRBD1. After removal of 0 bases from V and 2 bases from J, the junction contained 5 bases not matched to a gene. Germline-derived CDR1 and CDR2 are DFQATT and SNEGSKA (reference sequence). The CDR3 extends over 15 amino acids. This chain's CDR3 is CSARETGTGPYEQYF. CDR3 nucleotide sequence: TGCAGTGCTAGAGAGACGGGGACAGGGCCCTACGAGCAGTACTTC.

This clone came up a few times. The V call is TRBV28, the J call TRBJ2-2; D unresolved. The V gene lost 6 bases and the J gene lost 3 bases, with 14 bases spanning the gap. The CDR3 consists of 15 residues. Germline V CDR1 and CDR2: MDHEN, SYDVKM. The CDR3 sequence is CASSPPSPDTGELFF. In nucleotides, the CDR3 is TGTGCCAGCAGCCCACCCTCGCCGGACACCGGGGAGCTGTTTTTT.